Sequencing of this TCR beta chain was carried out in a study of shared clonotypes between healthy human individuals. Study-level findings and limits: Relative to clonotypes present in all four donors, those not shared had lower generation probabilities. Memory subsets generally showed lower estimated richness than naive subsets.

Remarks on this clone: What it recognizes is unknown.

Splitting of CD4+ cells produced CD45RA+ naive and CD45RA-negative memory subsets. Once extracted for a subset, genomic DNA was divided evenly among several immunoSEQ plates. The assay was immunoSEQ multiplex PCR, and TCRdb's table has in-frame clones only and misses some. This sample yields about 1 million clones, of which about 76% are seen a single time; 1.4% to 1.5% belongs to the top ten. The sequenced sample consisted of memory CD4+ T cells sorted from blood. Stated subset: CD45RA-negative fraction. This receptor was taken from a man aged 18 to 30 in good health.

The CDR3: CASSETGYNSPLHF. The DNA for the CDR3 is TGTGCCAGTAGTGAGACGGGCTATAATTCACCCCTCCACTTT. The chain employs TRBV19 and TRBJ1-6, with unresolved D. CDR1 is LNHDA, CDR2 SQIVND, per germline (reference sequence). Trimming removed 5 bases at V and 3 bases at J, with 8 bases between. This CDR3 is 14 amino acids long.